This TCR beta chain is from a study of blood T cell repertoires in COVID-19. The CDR3 extends over 16 amino acids. The germline gives CDR1 SGHRS, CDR2 YFSETQ. J lost 0 bases, V lost 4 bases, and 2 bases had no gene match. TCRdb's table, derived via immunoSEQ multiplex PCR, lists solely in-frame clones and lacks some. The sample shows about 150,000 clones, around 86% of them seen only once. The sequence was obtained from a man aged 50 to 59 who had recovered from COVID-19. The chain joins TRBV5-1 to TRBJ2-6; TRBD2 matches 9 bases. Sequencing input: PBMCs or T cells enriched from blood (not recorded which). CDR3 sequence reads: CASSPSGDSGANVLTF. The CDR3 DNA sequence: TGCGCCAGCAGCCCTAGCGGGGACTCTGGGGCCAACGTCCTGACTTTC.